Reported below is one T cell receptor (beta chain). It lacks a known antigen. No per-base quality is available; no much larger clone lies one base away. CDR1 and CDR2, looked up from the germline V gene, are SNHLY and FYNNEI. V loses 5 bases at its end and J loses 5 bases; junction bases beyond the gene matches: 5. The CDR3 contains 14 residues, cysteine and phenylalanine counted. This entry keeps only the CDR3 DNA: 42 bases, framed from base 1. CD8 naive samples consisted of CD45RO-negative cells that were positively selected for CCR7, yielding a CD45RA+CCR7+ population without TemRA cells. Donors were healthy HIV-negative adults with no recently reported acute infections or vaccinations. Every donor was a Caucasian adult residing in Nashville, Tennessee, USA. Blood was collected by leukapheresis, and PBMCs were isolated by Ficoll-Histopaque density gradient centrifugation and then cryopreserved in liquid nitrogen vapor phase. Analytical flow cytometry was used to check the purity and quantity of every magnetically sorted T cell population. Genomic DNA was isolated from each sorted fraction and quantified by UV absorbance on a Nanodrop 2000c.

Using the deep immunoSEQ assay, TCR CDR3 regions were amplified from genomic DNA by multiplex PCR. Extracted genomic DNA from each cell subset was spread evenly across all wells of several immunoSEQ 96-well plates, with each plate serving as a replicate. For sorted subsets, each replicate PCR was loaded with approximately 200 ng genomic DNA, equivalent to about 33,000 T cell genomes. Purified libraries were measured with a Qubit 3.0 fluorometer, size-checked on a Bioanalyzer 2100, and measured again with the KAPA Library Quantification kit. Each immunoSEQ 96-well plate was sequenced on its own single-read 150-cycle Illumina NextSeq 550 flow cell. On the study's bioinformatics: Because the immunoSEQ output included only junctional sequences and no quality scores, the filtering could not be the same as the filtering used for full-length reads. To assign V/J genes and CDR3, sequences were annotated using PyIR, a Python wrapper for IgBLAST v1.9, with IMGT germline references. Reads were removed for weak V/J assignments (E-value above 1e-6), missing CDR3, stop codons, out-of-frame junctions, or ambiguous translated residues. V3J clonotypes were defined as sequences sharing the same inferred V gene, J gene, and CDR3 amino acid sequence. The percentage overlap between two repertoires was calculated by dividing the number of shared unique clonotypes by the size of the smaller repertoire. RTK rarefaction, the Chao1 estimator, and Recon v2.1 estimates of unobserved clonotypes were used to assess repertoire richness. For all TCRbeta clonotypes obtained by the gDNA method from several donors, generation probabilities were computed with OLGA. TCRdb mirrors the immuneACCESS table, restricted to in-frame sequences. Some clones are absent from its copies; in checked studies, under half trace to an unresolved V gene, and the reason for the others is unknown. For V, J and clone size, that table is used; D and trimming come from the DNA. The sample profile shows some 2.1 million clones; about 93% of them were found once. The top ten clonotypes cover about 1.7% of the sample.

This sample stems from a study of shared clonotypes between healthy human individuals (dated by TCRdb to 2019 to 2021). Regarding the study in general: The cohort comprised two women and a few men aged 18 to 49 years. Each donor's leukapheresis produced roughly between about 0.85 and 10 billion PBMCs. Blood TCR repertoires of a handful of healthy adults were deeply sequenced to estimate repertoire size and the extent of clonotype sharing between individuals. Libraries were prepared and TCR repertoires were sequenced by different laboratories using diverse techniques, in order to increase sequencing depth and limit assay-specific biases. For each donor, CD4 naive and CD4 memory were each given three plates, CD8 naive was given two plates, and CD8 memory was given one plate.

On the study overall, not on this receptor specifically: Estimated clonotype richness was generally larger for naive than for memory subsets. Sampling was limited to blood, and TCR repertoires in tissue likely differ from TCR repertoires in blood. Compared with non-shared clonotypes, clonotypes shared by all four sorted-subset donors had higher generation probabilities. Across a few donors, roughly 5.1% of naive CD4, approximately 3.5% of naive CD8, approximately 2.5% of memory CD4, and approximately 0.42% of memory CD8 clonotypes were shared. Rarefaction of sorted-subset datasets indicated incomplete sequencing despite the large sequencing depth. Because the study included a small number of donors, the genetic and exposure-history diversity represented was limited. Pairwise subsampling indicated that sequencing depth was expected to affect the degree of clonotype sharing among donors.

The chain is made from TRBV2 and TRBJ2-5; TRBD1 lines up with 10 middle nucleotides. Sequencing used naive CD8+ T cells from PBMCs. The cell subset or site label here, explained by the study, means: CD45RA+CCR7+. This sequence was found in a man between 18 and 35 years old in good health. Some clones in this sample may be carry-over from other donors' samples. The CDR3 in this case is CASSLTGGMETQYF. The DNA sequence is as follows: TGTGCCAGCAGTTTGACAGGGGGCATGGAGACCCAGTACTTC.